Listed below are T cell receptor beta chains from one sample, sequenced in a study of shared clonotypes between healthy human individuals. Method: immunoSEQ multiplex PCR; TCRdb's copy keeps in-frame clones and lacks some. Among 950,000 to 1,300,000 clones listed, under 80% were seen once. The source material was memory CD4+ T cells sorted from blood. The receptors here all came from a man aged 18 to 35 in good health. Each CDR3 is given with its conserved first and last residue. A D gene is named only where the DNA matches it firmly. A row's size may be missing; if present it is once, few, many or a size class.

clone size	V gene	J gene	D gene	CDR3 DNA	CDR3 protein
.	TRBV7-7	TRBJ2-2	.	TGTGCTAGCAGCTTAGAAGGTGGTGGTGGGGCCGGGGAGCTGTTTTTT	CASSLEGGGGAGELFF
.	TRBV5-6	TRBJ1-3	.	TGTGCCAGCAGCGCGGACGGCGGATACTCTGGAAACACCATATATTTT	CASSADGGYSGNTIYF
many	TRBV4-1	TRBJ1-6	.	TGCGCCAGCAGCCAAGAAGAGGCCAGTGGGGGCTATAATTCACCCCTCCACTTT	CASSQEEASGGYNSPLHF
.	TRBV19	TRBJ2-3	TRBD1	TGTGCCAGTAGTATACGGGCGGCAGGGGGTACAGATACGCAGTATTTT	CASSIRAAGGTDTQYF
.	TRBV5-1	TRBJ2-3	TRBD2	TGCGCCAGCAGCTTGGCGGGGGGTCGGGTAACAGATACGCAGTATTTT	CASSLAGGRVTDTQYF
once	TRBV7-2	TRBJ1-2	TRBD1	TGTGCCAGCAGCCCACAGACAGGGGGTGGGTTTCGGGATGGCTACACCTTC	CASSPQTGGGFRDGYTF
.	TRBV9	TRBJ1-3	.	TGTGCCAGCAGCGTACGCTCCTCTAAAGGTGGAAACACCATATATTTT	CASSVRSSKGGNTIYF
.	TRBV7-2	TRBJ2-1	TRBD2	TGTGCCAGCAGCAGTCCCGGGACTAGCGGGAGGGATGAGCAGTTCTTC	CASSSPGTSGRDEQFF
few	TRBV4-3	TRBJ2-3	.	TGCGCCAGCAGCCAACAGGGGCAGGGAACAGATACGCAGTATTTT	CASSQQGQGTDTQYF
many	TRBV10-2	TRBJ2-7	.	TGCGCCAGCAGTGAGGGCGGCGAGCAGTACTTC	CASSEGGEQYF
few	TRBV6-1	TRBJ2-2	TRBD2	TGTGCCAGCAGTGTGAACTCAGCGGGGCCCGGGGAGCTGTTTTTT	CASSVNSAGPGELFF
.	TRBV10-1	TRBJ2-7	TRBD2	TGCGCCAGCAGTGAGGGGGCTAGCGGGAGGGACGAGCAGTACTTC	CASSEGASGRDEQYF
.	TRBV6-9	TRBJ1-1	.	TGTGCCAGCAGGACATTTGAAGGCCTGAACACTGAAGCTTTCTTT	CASRTFEGLNTEAFF
few	TRBV7-2	TRBJ2-7	TRBD1	TGTGCCAGCAGCTTAGGCCATTTACAGGGGGGCGAGCAGTACTTC	CASSLGHLQGGEQYF
.	TRBV25-1	TRBJ2-1	TRBD1	TGTGCCAGCAGTGATCGGGTAGGGGGCAGCGGCTACAATGAGCAGTTCTTC	CASSDRVGGSGYNEQFF
.	TRBV5-1	TRBJ1-2	TRBD1	TGCGCCAGCAGCATTGGCGCGGGACAGGGAAGAGGCTACACCTTC	CASSIGAGQGRGYTF
.	TRBV15	TRBJ2-3	.	TGTGCCACCAGCGGAAAAATAAACACAGATACGCAGTATTTT	CATSGKINTDTQYF
.	TRBV7-2	TRBJ2-5	.	TGTGCCAGCAGCTTCCTCTCGCCCCAAGAGACCCAGTACTTC	CASSFLSPQETQYF
.	TRBV12-5	TRBJ2-1	.	TGTGCTAGTGGTCCGCCCGGGGTTAGCTACAATGAGCAGTTCTTC	CASGPPGVSYNEQFF
.	TRBV28	TRBJ1-1	.	TGTGCCAGCAGTTGGGGTCTTGAAGCTTTCTTT	CASSWGLEAFF
.	TRBV25-1	TRBJ2-7	.	TGTGCCAGCAGTGCCAACTCGGGGCAAAGGGTCGAGCAGTACTTC	CASSANSGQRVEQYF
.	TRBV9	TRBJ2-1	.	TGTGCCAGCAGCGCACAGGTTTCATCCTACAATGAGCAGTTCTTC	CASSAQVSSYNEQFF
.	TRBV21-1	TRBJ1-2	.	TGTGCCAGCAGCAAAGTTCCGGGAATAACTGGCTACACCTTC	CASSKVPGITGYTF
once	TRBV7-2	TRBJ2-1	.	TGTGCCAGCAGCTTTGGGGGGGGGCTCCGTGAGCAGTTCTTC	CASSFGGGLREQFF
.	TRBV7-2	TRBJ2-7	.	TGTGCCAGCAGCAGCCCCGGGACTGGGCGCGGCGAGCAGTACTTC	CASSSPGTGRGEQYF
.	TRBV19	TRBJ2-7	TRBD2	TGTGCCACAAGTACTAGCGGGGGCTCCTACGAGCAGTACTTC	CATSTSGGSYEQYF
few	TRBV7-9	TRBJ1-2	.	TGTGCCAGCAGTTTGGAGGGGTACTATGGCTACACCTTC	CASSLEGYYGYTF
.	TRBV19	TRBJ1-5	.	TGTGCCAGTAGTCTTACCGGGACCTTGAATCAGCCCCAGCATTTT	CASSLTGTLNQPQHF
.	TRBV7-3	TRBJ2-2	.	TGTGCCAGCAGCTTTGGGACCCAGGGCGGGGAGCTGTTTTTT	CASSFGTQGGELFF
.	TRBV2	TRBJ1-1	.	TGTGCCAGCACCCTGAGCACTCCCACTGAAGCTTTCTTT	CASTLSTPTEAFF
.	TRBV9	TRBJ1-1	TRBD1	TGTGCCAGCAGCGTAGTACAGGGGGCGATACCTGAAGCTTTCTTT	CASSVVQGAIPEAFF
once	TRBV5-1	TRBJ2-3	.	TGCGCCAGCAGCTTGGCCCCGGGAGAGGTCACAGATACGCAGTATTTT	CASSLAPGEVTDTQYF
.	TRBV7-7	TRBJ2-1	TRBD2	TGTGCTAGCAGCGAGGGACTAGCCTCCAATGAGCAGTTCTTC	CASSEGLASNEQFF
.	TRBV6-1	TRBJ2-7	.	TGTGCCAGCAGTGGCCAGGCAAGGCCTCTTTACGAGCAGTACTTC	CASSGQARPLYEQYF
.	TRBV12-5	TRBJ2-1	.	TGTGCTAGTGGTCTAGATTCGAGAACGGATGAGCAGTTCTTC	CASGLDSRTDEQFF
few	TRBV6-1	TRBJ1-2	.	TGTGCCAGCAGTGAATATCACAGGGATGATGGCTACACCTTC	CASSEYHRDDGYTF
.	TRBV9	TRBJ2-5	TRBD2	TGTGCCAGCAGCGTCGGTACTAGCGATCAAGAGACCCAGTACTTC	CASSVGTSDQETQYF
.	TRBV7-2	TRBJ2-3	.	TGTGCCAGCAGCTTAGGTCAGTTCACAGATACGCAGTATTTT	CASSLGQFTDTQYF
many	TRBV30	TRBJ2-2	.	TGTGCCTGGACAACGGGATCGAACACCGGGGAGCTGTTTTTT	CAWTTGSNTGELFF
.	TRBV27	TRBJ1-1	.	TGTGCCAGCAGTTTCTCGGCAGTCGGGAACACTGAAGCTTTCTTT	CASSFSAVGNTEAFF
few	TRBV7-9	TRBJ1-2	.	TGTGCCAGCAGCTTAGGGACAATCTATGGCTACACCTTC	CASSLGTIYGYTF
.	TRBV18	TRBJ2-7	.	TGTGCCAGCTCACCACCTGGGTCTTCCCAGCAGTACTTC	CASSPPGSSQQYF
.	TRBV5-4	TRBJ2-3	.	TGTGCCAGCAGCCGACGGAGGGAAGACACAGATACGCAGTATTTT	CASSRRREDTDTQYF
.	TRBV6-1	TRBJ2-3	TRBD2	TGTGCCAGCAGTGAGTCTAGCGGGACACTCACAGATACGCAGTATTTT	CASSESSGTLTDTQYF
.	TRBV7-2	TRBJ2-5	.	TGTGCCAGCAGCTTAGAGGGGACACTTTTGGGAGAGACCCAGTACTTC	CASSLEGTLLGETQYF
.	TRBV28	TRBJ2-1	TRBD2	TGTGCCAGCAGTTCTGGGGGGCTAGCGGGCTATTACAAACCATACAATGAGCAGTTCTTC	CASSSGGLAGYYKPYNEQFF
few	TRBV6-1	TRBJ1-2	TRBD1	TGTGCCCGGACCCAGGGGGGGGGTGGCTACACCTTC	CARTQGGGGYTF
.	TRBV20-1	TRBJ2-5	.	TGCAGTGCTAAGGGCCAAGAGACCCAGTACTTC	CSAKGQETQYF
.	TRBV27	TRBJ2-7	TRBD2	TGTGCCAGCGGACGGACTAGCGGGGGGGTCTTATTATACGAGCAGTACTTC	CASGRTSGGVLLYEQYF
.	TRBV14	TRBJ1-6	.	TGTGCCAGCAGCCAAGCCTTAGGTTCACCCCTCCACTTT	CASSQALGSPLHF
.	TRBV5-6	TRBJ1-3	.	TGTGCCAGCAGCTTGGGACCTCCGTCCTCTGGAAACACCATATATTTT	CASSLGPPSSGNTIYF
.	TRBV4-3	TRBJ2-1	TRBD2	TGCGCCAGCAGCCAAGAGCTAGCGGTCCGAAGCGAGGAGCAGTTCTTC	CASSQELAVRSEEQFF